This note documents a single TCR beta chain sequence. Repertoires were generated with immunoSEQ multiplex PCR, while TCRdb's copy carries only in-frame clones and drops some. The sample carries some 250,000 clones, approximately 88% recorded once. These data originate in a study of blood T cell repertoires in COVID-19. V dropped 1 base and J dropped 3; count of bases not matched to a gene: 4. The CDR3 runs 16 residues. Germline CDR1 and CDR2: SGHVS and FQNEAQ. The sequenced material came from peripheral blood. The V call is TRBV7-8, the J call TRBJ1-3, with 9 bases identical to TRBD1. The clonotype comes from a woman in her twenties or thirties with acute or convalescent COVID-19. The CDR3 sequence is CASSLVGQGFGNTIYF. CDR3 nucleotide sequence: TGTGCCAGCAGCTTAGTGGGACAGGGTTTTGGAAACACCATATATTTT.